Sequencing of this TCR beta chain was carried out in a study of tissue T cells after allogeneic stem cell transplantation. Time point specified: mouse harvest day 7 after allogeneic transplant. Mouse grafts combined 10^7 T-cell-depleted bone marrow cells with 10^6 splenic CD5+ T cells. Sequenced by immunoSEQ multiplex PCR; TCRdb stores in-frame clones only, minus some. Of over 7,500 clones in the sample, approximately 50% are singletons; the top ten hold less than 8%. The CDR3 sequence is 15 residues long. CDR1 is KGHTA and CDR2 is FRNEEI in the germline V gene. Trimming cost V 4 bases and J 1 base, with 13 bases left between them. The study, taken as a whole, reports: In patients and mice, blood and spleen missed much of tissue repertoire.

Turning to this clone: The target antigen is unknown. Genes here carry mouse names. Read sequence stops 1 residue before the CDR3 end, and the germline J gene provides the missing end.

Sequencing was performed on gut tissue. This chain uses TRBV24 with TRBJ1-1, with D possibly matching TRBD1 (6 bases). This TCR came from a female BALB/c mouse given C57BL/6 T cells with graft-versus-host disease after an allogeneic hematopoietic cell transplant. The sequenced CDR3 bases are TGTGCCAGCAGTCCCTCGGACAGCTTAAACACAGAAGTCTTC. Protein sequence: CASSPSDSLNTEVF. The whole CDR3 protein is CASSPSDSLNTEVFF.